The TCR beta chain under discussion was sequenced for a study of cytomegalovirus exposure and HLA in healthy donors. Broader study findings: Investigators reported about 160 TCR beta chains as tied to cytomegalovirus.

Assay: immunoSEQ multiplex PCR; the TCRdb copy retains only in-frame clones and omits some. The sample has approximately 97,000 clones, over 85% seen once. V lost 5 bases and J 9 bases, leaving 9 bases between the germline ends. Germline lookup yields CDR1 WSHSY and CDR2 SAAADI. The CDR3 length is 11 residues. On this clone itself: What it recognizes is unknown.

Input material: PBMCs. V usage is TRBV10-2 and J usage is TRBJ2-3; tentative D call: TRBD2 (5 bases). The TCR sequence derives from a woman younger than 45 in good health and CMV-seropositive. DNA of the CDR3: TGCGCCAGCAGTCCCCGGAGGACGCAGTATTTT. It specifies CASSPRRTQYF.